This T cell receptor (beta chain) is drawn from a study of T cells in Graves' hyperthyroidism and ophthalmopathy (dated by TCRdb to between 2018 and 2020). For the study in its entirety: Peripheral blood was sampled at the time of initial diagnosis, prior to any treatment. A discovery cohort of about a hundred patients, approximately 44 with Graves' ophthalmopathy and under 60 with stable Graves' hyperthyroidism, was used to find distinguishing TCR V-J signatures. Prospective prediction of ophthalmopathy was tested in an independent validation cohort consisting of some 20 hyperthyroidism patients and around 16 patients who later progressed to ophthalmopathy. The 90 to 100 discovery patients were randomly split 7:3 into training and test sets. In addition, the study compared T-cell repertoires in thyroid tissue and in blood from over 5 Graves' hyperthyroidism patients. Following sampling, methimazole starting at 30 mg daily was given to hyperthyroidism patients, and high-dose intravenous methylprednisolone was given to ophthalmopathy patients. TCR Vbeta CDR3 sequencing of 130 to 150 peripheral blood samples (approximately 44 ophthalmopathy, about 75 hyperthyroidism and around 17 progressor patients) is reported in the paper.

The study at large found these results: Sample size was not statistically predetermined, and investigators were not blinded to group allocation. In validation, the model predicted progression to ophthalmopathy a median of about 6.8 months before onset, with over 55% sensitivity and 72.22% specificity. A model built on a 13 V-J signature distinguished ophthalmopathy from stable hyperthyroidism, reaching roughly 88% sensitivity and approximately 83% specificity in cross-validation and 80%/75% in testing. Most expanded thyroid clonotypes (frequency above 0.001) were also detected in blood, a finding suggesting that blood repertoires may reflect thyroid immune responses.

Graves' hyperthyroidism was defined as stable when no progression to ophthalmopathy occurred over 18 months of follow-up. Hyperthyroidism patients were aged 18 to 65 years and newly diagnosed, with disease duration of less than 2 months. Any patient with an uncontrolled infection, another autoimmune disease, pregnancy or lactation was excluded. Diagnoses were established on the basis of clinical symptoms, serum thyroxine and TRAb, thyroid ultrasound, and orbital computed tomography. PBMCs were isolated from more than 8 ml of fresh peripheral blood by Ficoll-Paque density gradient centrifugation. Total RNA was extracted using Trizol reagent, and RNA quality was assessed on an Agilent 2100 Bioanalyzer. This clonotype was seen at least ten times. What this receptor recognizes is not known. Base quality data are lacking; no much larger clone is found one base away. V loses 1 base at its end and J loses 2 bases; junction bases beyond the gene matches: 1. For CDR1 and CDR2, the germline V gene lists SGHTA and FQGNSA. Reading from cysteine to phenylalanine, the CDR3 counts 14 amino acids. Here the CDR3 DNA is all that survives: 42 bases in frame from base 1.

The TCR beta CDR3 regions were amplified from the RNA transcripts. The first round of RT-PCR for the TCR CDR3 was performed with the HTBI primer set and the Qiagen OneStep RT-PCR kit. A second multiplex PCR round built the libraries, followed by size selection and purification. The libraries were sequenced on an Illumina HiSeq2000 using paired-end 100 bp reads. Regarding the original processing steps: SOAPnuke was used to process the raw data, throwing out any read that contained adapters or uncalled bases, had a mean Phred below 15, or lacked an exact constant-primer or identifier match. COPE v1.2.5 was used to merge the high-quality paired reads, and each unique nucleotide sequence was defined as a clonotype. Clonotypes were aligned to IMGT TRBV, TRBD and TRBJ reference segments using MiTCR v1.1. Only V-J combinations with frequency above 0.0001, covering 99.2% of repertoires, were analysed. A TCS score was defined as the ratio of F50 (clonal expansion) to E x V (chaos), with BLOSUM62-based TCRdist applied between CDR3 peptides within each V-J. Welch's t-statistics and random forest reduced 514 V-J features to 10 to 15, which were used in a naive Bayes classifier (R e1071). Thyroid-blood repertoire similarity was quantified with the Morisita-Horn index. TCRdb reprocessing: public reads trimmed at Q25 with fastp, clones called with MiXCR, in-frame beta chains kept. CDR3 protein duplicates are merged, each entry listing the most common genes and DNA. The V and J calls reflect TCRdb's pipeline rather than the authors' work. This sample gives about 760,000 distinct CDR3 sequences in total; approximately 36% of them show up just once. The ten largest clones take up roughly 30% of the sample.

The receptor's source is a middle-aged woman with Graves' hyperthyroidism. The sequencing sample was made of blood. The chain uses TRBV7-2 and TRBJ2-7, and 8 bases in between align with TRBD1. The CDR3 amino acid sequence is: CASSLGTGTYEQYF. The sequenced DNA: TGTGCCAGCAGCTTAGGGACAGGGACCTACGAGCAGTACTTC.